The sequence of this T cell receptor beta chain was determined in a study of cytomegalovirus exposure and HLA in healthy donors. General study points: In a later analysis, HLA-C alleles had the fewest associated TCRs, DRB1 alleles the most.

60 Vbeta and 13 Jbeta primers were used in PCR. Profiled with immunoSEQ multiplex PCR; TCRdb holds only in-frame clones, not every one. The sample consists of roughly 120,000 clones, roughly 79% of them appearing once. As regards this clone: As yet, its antigen is unknown.

Trimming at V came to 1 base and at J to 6 bases, leaving 7 bases not matched to a gene. CDR3 length equals 15 residues. Germline CDR1 PRHDT, CDR2 FYEKMQ (reference sequence). The chain has TRBV13 and TRBJ2-7, with 9 positions matching TRBD1. This TCR derives from a woman aged 25 to 39 in good health and CMV-seronegative. Sequenced sample: PBMCs. The CDR3 DNA reads as TGTGCCAGCAGCTTAGCCGGGACAGGGTTTTCCGAGCAGTACTTC. Its protein product is CASSLAGTGFSEQYF.